Ten or more counts support the clone carrying this TCR beta chain. TCRdb called the 5' RACE reads again in MiXCR, with one record for every CDR3 protein. This table holds 65,000 to 90,000 distinct CDR3 sequences, roughly 5% found once. This record belongs to a study of T cells of healthy individuals. Trimming removed 5 bases from V and 5 bases from J, with 15 bases in between. The germline V gene has CDR1 SGHVS and CDR2 FNYEAQ. CDR3 length: 15 amino acids. V usage is TRBV7-6 and J usage is TRBJ1-4, with TRBD1 as a possible D gene (5 bases). This clonotype originated in a female donor in good health. The CDR3, as DNA: TGTGCCAGCAGCCCCTCCGGGACCGTGAATGAAAAACTGTTTTTT. It specifies CASSPSGTVNEKLFF.